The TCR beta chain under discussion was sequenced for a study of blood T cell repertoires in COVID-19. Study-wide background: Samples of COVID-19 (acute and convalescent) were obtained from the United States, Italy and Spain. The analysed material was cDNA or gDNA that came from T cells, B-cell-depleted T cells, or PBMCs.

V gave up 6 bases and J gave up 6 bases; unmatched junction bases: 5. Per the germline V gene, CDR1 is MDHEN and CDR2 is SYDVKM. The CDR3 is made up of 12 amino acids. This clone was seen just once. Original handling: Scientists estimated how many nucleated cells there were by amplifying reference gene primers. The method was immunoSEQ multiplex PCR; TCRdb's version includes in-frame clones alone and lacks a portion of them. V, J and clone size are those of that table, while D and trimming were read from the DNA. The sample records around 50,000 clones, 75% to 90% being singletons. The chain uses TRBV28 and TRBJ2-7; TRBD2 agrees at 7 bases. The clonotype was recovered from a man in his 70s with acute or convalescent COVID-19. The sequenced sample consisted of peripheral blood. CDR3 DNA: TGTGCCAGCAGCCTGACTAGCTCCGAGCAGTACTTC. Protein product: CASSLTSSEQYF.